This TCR beta chain originates from a study of technical replicates of blood from a handful of donors. Some clones are missing from TCRdb's copy, which holds only in-frame ones; the method was immunoSEQ multiplex PCR. The repertoire holds approximately 75,000 clones, with about 94% as singletons. V gave up 6 bases and J gave up 3 bases, with 27 bases separating them. CDR3 length: 18 amino acids. Germline CDR1 reads SEHNR; CDR2 reads FQNEAQ (reference sequence). Sample: T cells isolated from PBMCs. This TCR was recovered from a human donor in good health. The V gene is TRBV7-9, the J gene TRBJ2-7, with D perhaps TRBD2 (6 bases). CDR3 bases: TGTGCCAGCAGATCCGACAGTTTAACGGGAGCTGGACTCTACGAGCAGTACTTC. This translates into CASRSDSLTGAGLYEQYF.